This T cell receptor (beta chain) was profiled in a study of cytomegalovirus exposure and HLA in healthy donors. On the study more broadly: An analysis done earlier identified around 100 million unique TCR beta sequences from roughly 190 million T cells.

PCR amplification relied on 60 Vbeta primers (plus 13 Jbeta primers). TCRdb keeps only in-frame clones here, not all; method: immunoSEQ multiplex PCR. The sample consists of 160,000 or so clones, roughly 88% of them appearing once. This clone occurred once. V dropped 0 bases and J dropped 1 base, with 13 bases sitting between them. The CDR3 length is 16 residues. Germline V gives CDR1 SGHDT, CDR2 YYEEEE. Sequenced sample: PBMCs. The chain carries TRBV5-6 and TRBJ1-2; a weak D match, TRBD1 (5 bases). This receptor was taken from a woman aged 18-30 years in good health and CMV-seronegative. Here the CDR3 reads CASSLAGRGNNYGYTF. The CDR3 bases are TGTGCCAGCAGCTTGGCCGGGCGGGGGAATAACTATGGCTACACCTTC. Together with reference TRBV5-6 and TRBJ1-2, the CDR3 gives the full variable domain: DAGVTQSPTHLIKTRGQQVTLRCSPKSGHDTVSWYQQALGQGPQFIFQYYEEEERQRGNFPDRFSGHQFPNYSSELNVNALLLGDSALYLCASSLAGRGNNYGYTFGSGTRLTVV.